This TCR beta chain was recovered during a study of cytomegalovirus exposure and HLA in healthy donors. Across the whole study: Most genotyped donors, over 70% of 398, had Caucasian-associated genetic ancestry.

Donors showed nominal health when sampled, although they likely had unrecorded immune exposures. Germline-derived CDR1 and CDR2 are LNHNV and YYDKDF (reference sequence). CDR3 size: 16 residues. With 1 base removed from V and 9 bases from J, the gap between germline ends came to 19 bases. There are a few counts of this clone. The PCR used 60 Vbeta and 13 Jbeta primers. Original processing methods: An analysis performed later counted 73 million or so unique TCR beta chains (roughly 10 million of them shared). Clones were sequenced by immunoSEQ multiplex PCR, and TCRdb holds only the in-frame ones, with some missing. The V and J calls and clone size were taken over from that table, and D and trimming were inferred from the DNA. The data show 95,000 to 110,000 clones, around 78% seen once.

The chain uses TRBV15 and TRBJ1-5, with D perhaps matching TRBD1 (5 bases). This TCR was recovered from a man under 40 in good health and CMV-seronegative. The sample was PBMCs. CDR3 sequence reads: CATSRAFGGERGPQHF. In DNA form, the CDR3 reads TGTGCCACCAGCAGAGCATTCGGAGGGGAAAGGGGGCCCCAGCATTTT. Combining the CDR3 with reference TRBV15 and TRBJ1-5 gives the whole variable domain DAMVIQNPRYQVTQFGKPVTLSCSQTLNHNVMYWYQQKSSQAPKLLFHYYDKDFNNEADTPDNFQSRRPNTSFCFLDIRSPGLGDTAMYLCATSRAFGGERGPQHFGDGTRLSIL.